Listed below are T cell receptor beta chains from one sample, sequenced in a study of T cells after yellow fever vaccination. In TCRdb, the 5' RACE reads were re-called with MiXCR into one record per CDR3 protein. The table lists roughly 110,000 distinct CDR3 sequences, under 9% of them singletons. Sequencing used CD8+ T cells sorted from PBMCs, obtained 45 days after the yellow fever booster vaccination. These receptors all come from a man younger than 40 who received the YFV17D yellow fever vaccine. Both conserved end residues are part of each CDR3. The order of the fields is V gene, J gene, D gene, clone size, CDR3 DNA, CDR3 protein. The D gene is left open where the match is weak. A row's size may be missing; if present it is once, few, many or a size class.

TRBV20-1	TRBJ2-3	TRBD1	-	TGCAGTGCTGCTGGGACAGGGGGCACAGATACGCAGTATTTT	CSAAGTGGTDTQYF
TRBV20-1	TRBJ2-7	-	many	TGCAGTGCTAGTCCGAGCTCCTACGAGCAGTACTTC	CSASPSSYEQYF
TRBV12-3/TRBV12-4	TRBJ2-3	TRBD2	many	TGTGCCAGCAAACGGACTAGCGGAAGCACAGATACGCAGTATTTT	CASKRTSGSTDTQYF
TRBV7-2	TRBJ2-7	TRBD1	many	TGTGCCAGCAGCATCCCGGGACAGGGTTACGAGCAGTACTTC	CASSIPGQGYEQYF
TRBV9	TRBJ1-5	TRBD1	few	TGTGCCAGCAGCGAACAGGGGAATAGCAATCAGCCCCAGCATTTT	CASSEQGNSNQPQHF
TRBV12-3/TRBV12-4	TRBJ1-2	TRBD1	few	TGTGCCAGCAGCCCCTCTAGGTCAGGGGGAGATGGCTACACCTTC	CASSPSRSGGDGYTF
TRBV6-1	TRBJ1-2	-	-	TGTGCCAGCAGTGATTTCGGAAGGAAAGACTATGGCTACACCTTC	CASSDFGRKDYGYTF
TRBV5-5	TRBJ2-4	-	-	TGTGCCAGCAGCCTGCGGTCGTCAAATTTAGCCAAAAACATTCAGTACTTC	CASSLRSSNLAKNIQYF
TRBV4-3	TRBJ2-3	TRBD1	few	TGCGCCAGCAGCCAAGATTGGACAGGGCCAGGCACAGATACGCAGTATTTT	CASSQDWTGPGTDTQYF
TRBV20-1	TRBJ2-1	TRBD2	many	TGCAGTGCTAGATTACTAGCGGGAGCAGAGCAGTTCTTC	CSARLLAGAEQFF
TRBV12-3/TRBV12-4	TRBJ2-3	TRBD2	many	TGTGCCAGCAGCAAACTAGCGTGGGGCACAGATACGCAGTATTTT	CASSKLAWGTDTQYF
TRBV6-5	TRBJ2-5	-	-	TGTGCCAGCAGTAACTCCCAAGGGGTCCAAGAGACCCAGTACTTC	CASSNSQGVQETQYF
TRBV11-2	TRBJ2-7	-	many	TGTGCCAGCAGATACGAATCGCACGGCGAGCAGTACTTC	CASRYESHGEQYF
TRBV6-5	TRBJ2-2	TRBD2	many	TGTGCCAGCAGGCGGACTAGCGGGGAGCTGTTTTTT	CASRRTSGELFF
TRBV4-3	TRBJ1-2	-	-	TGCGCCAGCAGCCCTTCTGCCGGGGGCTATGGCTACACCTTC	CASSPSAGGYGYTF
TRBV20-1	TRBJ2-7	-	many	TGCAGTGCTATTGGTTCCTACGAGCAGTACTTC	CSAIGSYEQYF
TRBV20-1	TRBJ2-7	TRBD2	many	TGCAGTGCTAGAGATCTGTCCCCCTCTAGCGGGCCATCCTACGAGCAGTACTTC	CSARDLSPSSGPSYEQYF
TRBV7-6	TRBJ2-5	TRBD2	few	TGTGCCAGCAGCCAGAGCATAGCGGGAGTTGGAGAGACCCAGTACTTC	CASSQSIAGVGETQYF
TRBV2	TRBJ2-7	-	-	TGTGCCAGCACATCCCCGGGACACGGAACCTACGAGCAGTACTTC	CASTSPGHGTYEQYF
TRBV7-9	TRBJ2-5	TRBD1	-	TGTGCCAGCAGTCCCGCACAGGGGGGTCAAGAGACCCAGTACTTC	CASSPAQGGQETQYF
TRBV6-1	TRBJ2-7	-	many	TGTGCCAGCAGTGGGACTATAAACTACGAGCAGTACTTC	CASSGTINYEQYF
TRBV20-1	TRBJ2-1	TRBD2	few	TGCAGTGCTAGAGAGGTCGGGCTAGCGGCATACAATGAGCAGTTCTTC	CSAREVGLAAYNEQFF
TRBV5-6	TRBJ2-5	TRBD2	many	TGTGCCAGCAGCGACGGGACTAGCGGGAGTTTGTACCAAGAGACCCAGTACTTC	CASSDGTSGSLYQETQYF
TRBV6-1	TRBJ2-5	TRBD2	few	TGTGCCAGCAGTCCCCCCGCAGGGAGGGTGGAGACCCAGTACTTC	CASSPPAGRVETQYF
TRBV3-1	TRBJ2-7	-	many	TGTGCCAGCAGCCAAGGGCGGCAGGGGTCTTACTACGAGCAGTACTTC	CASSQGRQGSYYEQYF
TRBV20-1	TRBJ2-1	-	many	TGCAGTGCTATGAGGGACAACTACAATGAGCAGTTCTTC	CSAMRDNYNEQFF
TRBV20-1	TRBJ2-4	TRBD2	many	TGCAGTGCTAGCCCCAGGGGACTAGCGGTAGCCAAAAACATTCAGTACTTC	CSASPRGLAVAKNIQYF
TRBV11-1	TRBJ2-5	-	-	TGTGCCAGCAGCTTTTCCGGGTGGGATACGGAAGAGACCCAGTACTTC	CASSFSGWDTEETQYF
TRBV6-2/TRBV6-3	TRBJ2-7	-	many	TGTGCCAGCAAGGAGACGGGCGCGATGGTGGGCGAGCAGTACTTC	CASKETGAMVGEQYF
TRBV29-1	TRBJ1-2	-	many	TGCAGCGTTGAAAGACGGGGCGGGTTGTCCTTC	CSVERRGGLSF
TRBV6-5	TRBJ2-1	TRBD2	many	TGTGCCAGCAGTCCATTTCGACTAGCGGGAGACTACAATGAGCAGTTCTTC	CASSPFRLAGDYNEQFF
TRBV9	TRBJ2-2	-	few	TGTGCCAGCAGCGTCCTGTGGGACACCTACTCGAACACCGGGGAGCTGTTTTTT	CASSVLWDTYSNTGELFF
TRBV6-4	TRBJ2-2	TRBD1	many	TGTGCCAGCAGTGCCTCCGCAGGGGGTGACACCGGGGAGCTGTTTTTT	CASSASAGGDTGELFF
TRBV7-9	TRBJ2-1	-	few	TGTGCCAGCAGCTCGGCCGGAGCGTCCTACAATGAGCAGTTCTTC	CASSSAGASYNEQFF
TRBV7-9	TRBJ2-5	-	few	TGTGCCAGCAGCCGACCCCAGGAACAGCAGTTTCAAGAGACCCAGTACTTC	CASSRPQEQQFQETQYF
TRBV28	TRBJ2-3	-	few	TGTGCCAGCAGTTTGGGGAGCGCCCGCACAGATACGCAGTATTTT	CASSLGSARTDTQYF
TRBV6-2/TRBV6-3	TRBJ2-3	TRBD2	many	TGTGCCAGCAGTTACCCTAGCGGGAGGGCCACAGATACGCAGTATTTT	CASSYPSGRATDTQYF
TRBV14	TRBJ2-3	-	many	TGTGCCAGCAGCTACCGACTCTACCCCAGCACAGATACGCAGTATTTT	CASSYRLYPSTDTQYF
TRBV5-5	TRBJ2-3	TRBD2	many	TGTGCCAGCAGCTTCCCGGGGACTAGCGGGAGGGCCGGAGATACGCAGTATTTT	CASSFPGTSGRAGDTQYF